The source of this T cell receptor beta chain is a study of T cell repertoires in aging, cancer and after chemotherapy. Study-level information: The whole study produced a dataset of approximately 10 million TCR reads.

In its sample, this clonotype is large. The V and J ends lost 1 base and 0 bases respectively, with 10 bases between them. The CDR3 consists of 16 residues. Germline assignment: CDR1 LGHNA and CDR2 YSLEER. Amplification of TCR beta used genomic DNA extracted from peripheral blood. A mixed TRB-A/B primer pool amplified rearranged TRB by multiplex touch-down PCR. TCRdb passed the multiplex PCR reads through MiXCR, listing each CDR3 protein once. Among around 530 distinct CDR3 sequences listed, approximately 20% were seen once. The chain uses TRBV4-3 and TRBJ2-1, with D perhaps being TRBD1 or TRBD2 (5 bases each). This sequence was found in a human donor with a blood cancer. The donor label of this sample is uncertain. The specimen sequenced was blood. The DNA of the CDR3 is TGCGCCAGCAGCCAAGCAGGGACGAGCTCCTACAATGAGCAGTTCTTC. Encoded protein: CASSQAGTSSYNEQFF.